This T cell receptor beta chain is from a study of blood T cell repertoires in COVID-19 (dated by TCRdb to the early 2020s). Notes on the research overall: Samples from collaborators originated in the United States, Italy and Spain and spanned both the acute and convalescent phases of COVID-19. The material from the prospective study consisted of cDNA or gDNA derived from T cells, B-cell-depleted T cells, or PBMCs. Subjects who had been exposed to COVID-19, were actively infected with it, or had recovered from it provided the deeply sampled blood TCRbeta repertoires that made up the dataset. The repertoires were released in a freely available public database intended as a resource for research on the immune response to SARS-CoV-2. Samples came from the ongoing ImmuneRACE study (first 160 participants) plus 1,254 subjects from 6 global collaborators. A de-identified subject ID, COVID-19 status, age in years and sex were almost always included in the sample metadata. Where available, HLA class I and class II types were obtained from metadata supplied by the sample provider rather than from assay-based typing.

Only one count was recorded for this clone. There is no known antigen for this receptor. Per-base qualities were not stored, and no clone one base away is much larger. TCRbeta CDR3 regions were amplified from genomic DNA by means of the immunoSEQ Assay, a bias-controlled multiplex PCR. In the authors' own workflow: Within the assay, amplification of reference gene primers was used to estimate how many nucleated cells each sample contained. To quantify the absolute abundance of each unique TCRbeta CDR3 rearrangement, sequence reads were collapsed and filtered. For each sample, productive Simpson clonality was calculated as the square root of Simpson's diversity index across productive rearrangements. The source is immuneACCESS, and TCRdb retained only in-frame sequences with V and J called. Part of the clones is not carried over; for the studies checked, unresolved V genes explain less than half of this, and the remainder is unexplained. V, J and clone size are taken as reported in that table, and D and trimming were inferred from the DNA itself. This sample lists approximately 50,000 clones; around 84% were detected once. The ten biggest clones cover 7.5% to 8.5% of the sample.

V and J lose 9 bases and 7 bases, and a span of 16 bases separates them. The CDR3 goes from the cysteine to the phenylalanine over 13 residues. Only the CDR3 DNA is retained, 39 bases long and in frame from the first base. Reading the germline V gene (reference sequence) gives CDR1 LNHDA and CDR2 SQIVND. Collaborating institutions collected whole blood in K2EDTA tubes following their own protocols. For TCRbeta analysis, collaborator samples were shipped as frozen whole blood, as isolated PBMCs, or as DNA extracted from either sample type. On the study overall, not on this receptor specifically: How much clinical and demographic metadata was included differed by source and by participant, and the metadata was provided uncurated.

Sequencing used peripheral blood. Recombination connected TRBV19 to TRBJ1-5; the D gene is perhaps TRBD1, on 5 matching bases. The clonotype originates from a human donor in a cohort sampled during active COVID-19. The CDR3 reads as follows: CASRPRAWQPQHF. The sequence in DNA is TGTGCCAGCCGCCCCAGGGCTTGGCAGCCCCAGCATTTT.